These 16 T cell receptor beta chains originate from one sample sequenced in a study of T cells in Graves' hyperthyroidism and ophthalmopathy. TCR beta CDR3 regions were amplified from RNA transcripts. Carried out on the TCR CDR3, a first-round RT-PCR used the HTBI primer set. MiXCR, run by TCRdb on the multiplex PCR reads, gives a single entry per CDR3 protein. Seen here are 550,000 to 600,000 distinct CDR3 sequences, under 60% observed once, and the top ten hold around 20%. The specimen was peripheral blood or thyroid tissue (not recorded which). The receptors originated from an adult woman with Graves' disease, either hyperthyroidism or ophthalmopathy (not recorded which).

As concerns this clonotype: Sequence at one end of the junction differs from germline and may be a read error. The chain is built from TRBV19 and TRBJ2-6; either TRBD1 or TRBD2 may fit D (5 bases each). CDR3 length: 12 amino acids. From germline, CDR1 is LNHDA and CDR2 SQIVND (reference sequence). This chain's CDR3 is CASSKGVRTEAF. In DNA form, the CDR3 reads TGTGCCAGTAGCAAAGGGGTGAGGACTGAAGCTTTC.

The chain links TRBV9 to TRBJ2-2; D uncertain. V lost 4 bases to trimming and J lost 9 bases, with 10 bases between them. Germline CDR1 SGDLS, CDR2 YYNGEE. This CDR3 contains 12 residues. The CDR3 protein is CASSLDRRELFF. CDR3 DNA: TGTGCCAGCAGCCTCGACCGTCGGGAGCTGTTTTTT.

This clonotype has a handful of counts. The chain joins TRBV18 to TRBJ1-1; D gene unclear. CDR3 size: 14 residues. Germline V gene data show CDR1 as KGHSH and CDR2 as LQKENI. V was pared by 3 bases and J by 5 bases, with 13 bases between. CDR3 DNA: TGTGCCAGCTCACCGGCCCCCGGGGATACTGAAGCTTTCTTT. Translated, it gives CASSPAPGDTEAFF.

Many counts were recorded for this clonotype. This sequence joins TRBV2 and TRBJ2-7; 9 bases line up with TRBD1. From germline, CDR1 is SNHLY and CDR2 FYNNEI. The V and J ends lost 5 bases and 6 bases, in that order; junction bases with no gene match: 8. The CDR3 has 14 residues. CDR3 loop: CASSSDGQGSEQYF. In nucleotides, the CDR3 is TGTGCCAGCAGTTCCGATGGACAGGGGAGCGAGCAGTACTTC. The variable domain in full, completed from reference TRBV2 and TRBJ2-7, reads EPEVTQTPSHQVTQMGQEVILRCVPISNHLYFYWYRQILGQKVEFLVSFYNNEISEKSEIFDDQFSVERPDGSNFTLKIRSTKLEDSAMYFCASSSDGQGSEQYFGPGTRLTVT.

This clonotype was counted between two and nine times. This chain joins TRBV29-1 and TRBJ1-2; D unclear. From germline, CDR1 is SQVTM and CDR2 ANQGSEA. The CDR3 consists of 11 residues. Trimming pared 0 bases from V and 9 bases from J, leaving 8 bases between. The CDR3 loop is CSVEDRFSYTF. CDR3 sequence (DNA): TGCAGCGTTGAAGACAGGTTCAGCTACACCTTC.

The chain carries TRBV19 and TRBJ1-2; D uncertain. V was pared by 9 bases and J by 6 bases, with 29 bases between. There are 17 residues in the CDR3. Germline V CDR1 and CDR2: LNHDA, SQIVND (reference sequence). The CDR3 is CASLRPGPPGPRNGYTF. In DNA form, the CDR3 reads TGTGCCAGCCTCCGCCCGGGCCCCCCGGGTCCCCGCAATGGCTACACCTTC.

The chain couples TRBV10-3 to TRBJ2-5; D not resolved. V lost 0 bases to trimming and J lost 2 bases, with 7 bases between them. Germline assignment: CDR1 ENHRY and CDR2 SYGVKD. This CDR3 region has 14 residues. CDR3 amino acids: CAISESDRQETQYF. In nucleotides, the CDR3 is TGTGCCATCAGTGAGTCGGACCGTCAAGAGACCCAGTACTTC.

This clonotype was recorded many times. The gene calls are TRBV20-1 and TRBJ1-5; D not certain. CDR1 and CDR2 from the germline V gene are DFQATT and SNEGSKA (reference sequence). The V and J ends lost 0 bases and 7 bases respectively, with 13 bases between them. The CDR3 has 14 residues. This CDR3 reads CSARDSRGGQPQHF. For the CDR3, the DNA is TGCAGTGCTAGAGACTCCCGGGGAGGGCAGCCCCAGCATTTT.

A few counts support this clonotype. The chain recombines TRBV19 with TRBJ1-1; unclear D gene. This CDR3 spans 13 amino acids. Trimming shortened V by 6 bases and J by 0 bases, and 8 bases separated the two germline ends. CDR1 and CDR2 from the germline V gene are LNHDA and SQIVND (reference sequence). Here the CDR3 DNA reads TGTGCCAGTAGGCCAGAGGTGAACACTGAAGCTTTCTTT. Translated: CASRPEVNTEAFF.

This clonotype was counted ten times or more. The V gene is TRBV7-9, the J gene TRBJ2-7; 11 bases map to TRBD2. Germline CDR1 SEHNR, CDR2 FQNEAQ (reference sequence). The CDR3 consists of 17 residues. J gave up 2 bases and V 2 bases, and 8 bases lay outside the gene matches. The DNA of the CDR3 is TGTGCCAGCAGCTTACAACGTAGCGGGAGGGGGCCCTACGAGCAGTACTTC. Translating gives CASSLQRSGRGPYEQYF.

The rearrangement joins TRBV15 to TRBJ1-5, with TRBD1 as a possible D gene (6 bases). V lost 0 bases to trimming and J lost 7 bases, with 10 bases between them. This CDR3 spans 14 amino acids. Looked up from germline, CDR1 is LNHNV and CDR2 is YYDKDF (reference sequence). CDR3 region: CATSREAGGQPQHF. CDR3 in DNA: TGTGCCACCAGCAGAGAGGCTGGGGGCCAGCCCCAGCATTTT.

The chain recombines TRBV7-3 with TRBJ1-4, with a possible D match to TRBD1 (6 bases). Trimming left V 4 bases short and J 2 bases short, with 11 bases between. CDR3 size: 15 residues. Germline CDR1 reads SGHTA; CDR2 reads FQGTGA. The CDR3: CASSWDTNTNEKLFF. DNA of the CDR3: TGTGCCAGCAGCTGGGACACGAACACTAATGAAAAACTGTTTTTT.

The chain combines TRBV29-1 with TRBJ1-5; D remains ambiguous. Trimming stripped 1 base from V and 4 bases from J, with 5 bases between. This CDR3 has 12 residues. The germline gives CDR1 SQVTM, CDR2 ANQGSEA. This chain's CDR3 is CSVEVENQPQHF. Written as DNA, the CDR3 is TGCAGCGTTGAAGTTGAGAATCAGCCCCAGCATTTT.

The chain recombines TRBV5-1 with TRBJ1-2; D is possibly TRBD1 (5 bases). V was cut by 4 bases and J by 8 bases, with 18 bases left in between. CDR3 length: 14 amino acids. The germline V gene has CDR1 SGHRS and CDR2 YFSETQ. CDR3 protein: CASSHTLAGDGYTF. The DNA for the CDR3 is TGCGCCAGCAGCCATACACTAGCGGGGGACGGCTACACCTTC.

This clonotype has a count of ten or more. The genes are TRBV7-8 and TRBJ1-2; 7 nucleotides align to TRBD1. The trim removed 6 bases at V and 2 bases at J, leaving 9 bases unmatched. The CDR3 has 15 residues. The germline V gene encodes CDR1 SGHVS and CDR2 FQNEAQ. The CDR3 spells CASSSPGQPNYGYTF. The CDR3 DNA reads TGTGCCAGCAGTTCTCCGGGACAGCCCAACTATGGCTACACCTTC.

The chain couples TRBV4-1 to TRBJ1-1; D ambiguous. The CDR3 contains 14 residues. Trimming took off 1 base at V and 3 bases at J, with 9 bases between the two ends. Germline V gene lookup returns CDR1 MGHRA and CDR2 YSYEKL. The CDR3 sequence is CASSQVGRYTEAFF. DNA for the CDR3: TGCGCCAGCAGCCAAGTCGGCCGTTACACTGAAGCTTTCTTT.